This T cell receptor (beta chain) came from a study of Ad26.COV2.S vaccination and SARS-CoV-2 variants. Study overall: As a participant in COV1001, the donor was in the Ad26.COV2.S trial arm.

Libraries were prepared by immunoSEQ multiplex PCR; TCRdb keeps only in-frame clonotypes and omits some of them. The table records almost 400,000 clones, approximately 90% of them present only once. CDR3 length equals 12 residues. Germline CDR1 and CDR2: GTSNPN and SVGIG (reference sequence). The V and J ends lost 0 bases and 7 bases respectively, with 7 bases between them. Indicated treatment: around 19 received Ad26.COV2.S at low or high dose, single or two shots; roughly 5 received placebo; per-sample allocation not given. Material that was analyzed had been drawn on day 63 after the first vaccine or placebo injection.

This rearrangement joins TRBV30 to TRBJ2-1; no definite D call. Source: peripheral blood, taken in a trial of Ad26.COV2.S vaccine versus placebo. The source of this sequence is a person between 18 and 65 years old who received the Ad26.COV2.S COVID-19 vaccine or a placebo. DNA for the CDR3: TGTGCCTGGAGTGTAGTCGGAAATGAGCAGTTCTTC. The encoded protein is CAWSVVGNEQFF.